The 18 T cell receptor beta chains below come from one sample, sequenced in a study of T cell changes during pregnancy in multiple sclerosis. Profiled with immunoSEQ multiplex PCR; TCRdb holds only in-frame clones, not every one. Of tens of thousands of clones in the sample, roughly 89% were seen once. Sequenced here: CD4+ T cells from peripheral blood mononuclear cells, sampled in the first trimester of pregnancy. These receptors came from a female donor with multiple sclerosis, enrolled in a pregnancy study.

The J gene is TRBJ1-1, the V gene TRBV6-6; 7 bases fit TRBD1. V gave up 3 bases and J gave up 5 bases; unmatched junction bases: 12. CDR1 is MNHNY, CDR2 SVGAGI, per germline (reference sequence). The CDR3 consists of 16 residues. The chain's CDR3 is CASSYPTGTEGTEAFF. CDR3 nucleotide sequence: TGTGCCAGCAGTTATCCAACCGGGACAGAGGGAACTGAAGCTTTCTTT.

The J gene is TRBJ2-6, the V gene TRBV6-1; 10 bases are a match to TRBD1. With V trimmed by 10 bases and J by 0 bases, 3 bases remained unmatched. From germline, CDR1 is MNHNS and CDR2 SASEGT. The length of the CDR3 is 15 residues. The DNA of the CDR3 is TGTGCCACCAGGACAGGGGGCTCTGGGGCCAACGTCCTGACTTTC. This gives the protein CATRTGGSGANVLTF.

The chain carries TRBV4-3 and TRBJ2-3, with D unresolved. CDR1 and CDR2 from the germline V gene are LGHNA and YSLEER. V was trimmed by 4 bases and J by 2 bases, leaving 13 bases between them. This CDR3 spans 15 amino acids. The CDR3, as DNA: TGCGCCAGCAGCCCGCGTTGGAGTTACACAGATACGCAGTATTTT. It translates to CASSPRWSYTDTQYF.

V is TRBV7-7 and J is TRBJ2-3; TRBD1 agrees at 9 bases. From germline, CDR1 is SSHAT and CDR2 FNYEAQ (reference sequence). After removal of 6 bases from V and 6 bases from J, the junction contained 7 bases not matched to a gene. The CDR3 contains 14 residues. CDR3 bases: TGTGCCAGCAGTCGGACAGGGGCTGGGGATACGCAGTATTTT. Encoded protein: CASSRTGAGDTQYF.

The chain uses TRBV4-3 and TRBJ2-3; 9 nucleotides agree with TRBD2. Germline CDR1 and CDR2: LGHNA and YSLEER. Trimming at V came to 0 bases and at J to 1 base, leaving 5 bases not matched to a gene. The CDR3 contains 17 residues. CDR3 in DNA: TGCGCCAGCAGCCAAGAAGGGCCTAGCGGGGGCACAGATACGCAGTATTTT. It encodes CASSQEGPSGGTDTQYF.

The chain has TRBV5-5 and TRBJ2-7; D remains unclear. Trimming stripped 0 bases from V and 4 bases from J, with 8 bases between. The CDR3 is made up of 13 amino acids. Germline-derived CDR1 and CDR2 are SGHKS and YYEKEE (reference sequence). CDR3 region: CASSLEQHYEQYF. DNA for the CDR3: TGTGCCAGCAGCTTGGAACAGCATTACGAGCAGTACTTC.

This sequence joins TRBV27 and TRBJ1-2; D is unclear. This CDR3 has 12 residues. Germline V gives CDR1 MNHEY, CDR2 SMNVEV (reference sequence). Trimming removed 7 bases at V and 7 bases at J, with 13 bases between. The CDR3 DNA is TGTGCCAGCACCACCGAGGGCTCTGGCTACACCTTC. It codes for CASTTEGSGYTF.

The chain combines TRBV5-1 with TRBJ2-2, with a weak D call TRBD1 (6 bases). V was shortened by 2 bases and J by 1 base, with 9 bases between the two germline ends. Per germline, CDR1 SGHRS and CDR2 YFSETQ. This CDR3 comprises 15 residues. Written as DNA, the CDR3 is TGCGCCAGCAGCTTTACAGGGAAGAACACCGGGGAGCTGTTTTTT. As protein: CASSFTGKNTGELFF.

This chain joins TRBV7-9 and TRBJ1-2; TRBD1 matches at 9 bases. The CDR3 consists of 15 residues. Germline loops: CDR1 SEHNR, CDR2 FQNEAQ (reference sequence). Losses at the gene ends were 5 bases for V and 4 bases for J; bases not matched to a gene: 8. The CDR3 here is CASSRRDRDFYGYTF. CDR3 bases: TGTGCCAGCAGCCGCCGGGACAGGGATTTCTATGGCTACACCTTC.

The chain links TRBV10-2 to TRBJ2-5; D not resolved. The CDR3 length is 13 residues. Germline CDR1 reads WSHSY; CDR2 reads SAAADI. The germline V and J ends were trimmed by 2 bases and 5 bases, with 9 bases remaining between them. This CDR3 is CASSEPGSETQYF. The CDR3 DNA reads TGCGCCAGCAGTGAGCCGGGTTCGGAGACCCAGTACTTC.

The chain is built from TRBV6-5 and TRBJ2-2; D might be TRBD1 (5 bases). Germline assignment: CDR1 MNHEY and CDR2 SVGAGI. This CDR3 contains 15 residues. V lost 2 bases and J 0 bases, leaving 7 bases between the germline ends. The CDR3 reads CASSYGHTNTGELFF. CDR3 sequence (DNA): TGTGCCAGCAGTTACGGACACACGAACACCGGGGAGCTGTTTTTT.

Here the CDR3 DNA reads TGCGCCAGCAGCTTGGGTGGACAGGGCTTGAACACTGAAGCTTTCTTT. Translated: CASSLGGQGLNTEAFF. This sequence joins TRBV5-1 and TRBJ1-1, with 8 bases identical to TRBD1. The length of the CDR3 is 16 residues. Germline CDR1 reads SGHRS; CDR2 reads YFSETQ. The junction had 4 bases not matched to a gene; V was cut back by 0 bases and J by 0 bases.

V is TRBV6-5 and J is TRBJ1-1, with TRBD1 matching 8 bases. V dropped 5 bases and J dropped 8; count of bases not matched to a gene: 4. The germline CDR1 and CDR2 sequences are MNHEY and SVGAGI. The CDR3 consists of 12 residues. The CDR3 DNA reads TGTGCCAGCAGTGGCGGACAGGGCGAAGCTTTCTTT. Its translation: CASSGGQGEAFF.

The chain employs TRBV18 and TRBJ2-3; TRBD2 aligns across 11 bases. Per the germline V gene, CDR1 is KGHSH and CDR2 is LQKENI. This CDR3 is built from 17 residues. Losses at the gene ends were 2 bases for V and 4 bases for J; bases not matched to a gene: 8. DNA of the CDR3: TGTGCCAGCTCACCAAGAATAACTAGCGGGAGTTCAGATACGCAGTATTTT. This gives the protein CASSPRITSGSSDTQYF.

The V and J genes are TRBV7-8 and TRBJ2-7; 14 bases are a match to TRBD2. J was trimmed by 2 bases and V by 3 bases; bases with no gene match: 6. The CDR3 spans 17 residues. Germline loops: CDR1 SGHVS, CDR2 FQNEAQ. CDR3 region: CASSLGLAGVAAYEQYF. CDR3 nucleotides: TGTGCCAGCAGCTTGGGACTAGCGGGGGTCGCGGCCTACGAGCAGTACTTC. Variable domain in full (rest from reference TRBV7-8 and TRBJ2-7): GAGVSQSPRYKVAKRGQDVALRCDPISGHVSLFWYQQALGQGPEFLTYFQNEAQLDKSGLPSDRFFAERPEGSVSTLKIQRTQQEDSAVYLCASSLGLAGVAAYEQYFGPGTRLTVT.

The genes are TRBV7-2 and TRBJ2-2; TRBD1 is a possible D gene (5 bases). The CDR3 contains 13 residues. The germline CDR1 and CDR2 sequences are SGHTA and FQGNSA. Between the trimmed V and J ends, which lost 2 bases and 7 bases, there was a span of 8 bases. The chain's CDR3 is CASSLQGFGELFF. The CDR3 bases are TGTGCCAGCAGCTTACAGGGATTCGGGGAGCTGTTTTTT.

CDR3 coding DNA: TGTGCCAGCAGTTTATTAACGAGTTCAGGGGGCACTGAAGCTTTCTTT. This encodes CASSLLTSSGGTEAFF. The chain has TRBV27 and TRBJ1-1; 7 nucleotides agree with TRBD1. Germline lookup yields CDR1 MNHEY and CDR2 SMNVEV (reference sequence). There are 16 residues in the CDR3. The V gene end was trimmed by 1 base and the J gene end by 4 bases; junction bases not matched to a gene: 9.

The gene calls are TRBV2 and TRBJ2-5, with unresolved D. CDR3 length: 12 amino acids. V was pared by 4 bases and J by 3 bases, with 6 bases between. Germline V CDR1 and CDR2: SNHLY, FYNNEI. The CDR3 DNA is TGTGCCAGCAGTGCGGTTAAAGAGACCCAGTACTTC. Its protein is CASSAVKETQYF.